The 15 T cell receptor beta chains below all came from one sample that was sequenced in a study of blood T cell repertoires in COVID-19. Measured with immunoSEQ multiplex PCR; TCRdb has only the in-frame clones, and not every one. The sample consists of 450,000 to 500,000 clones, roughly 85% of them appearing once. The sequencing input was peripheral blood. All receptors derive from a human donor in a cohort sampled during active COVID-19.

The rearrangement links TRBV9 to TRBJ2-7; 8 nucleotides line up with TRBD2. Unmatched junction bases numbered 8, after V lost 0 bases and J lost 0 bases. The length of the CDR3 is 17 residues. The V gene's germline CDR1 is SGDLS and CDR2 YYNGEE. CDR3 DNA sequence: TGTGCCAGCAGCGTAGCAGCGGGGGACTTTAGCTCCTACGAGCAGTACTTC. This gives the protein CASSVAAGDFSSYEQYF.

This clone is a singleton in its sample. The CDR3 sequence: CASSPRAGTAIQETQYF. In DNA form, the CDR3 reads TGTGCCAGCAGTCCGAGGGCCGGGACAGCAATCCAAGAGACCCAGTACTTC. The chain employs TRBV28 and TRBJ2-5; TRBD1 aligns across 7 bases. This CDR3 is 17 amino acids long. The germline V gene encodes CDR1 MDHEN and CDR2 SYDVKM. V dropped 5 bases and J dropped 1; count of bases not matched to a gene: 13. Filled out from reference TRBV28 and TRBJ2-5, the complete variable domain reads DVKVTQSSRYLVKRTGEKVFLECVQDMDHENMFWYRQDPGLGLRLIYFSYDVKMKEKGDIPEGYSVSREKKERFSLILESASTNQTSMYLCASSPRAGTAIQETQYFGPGTRLLVL.

The V and J genes are TRBV5-1 and TRBJ1-1; TRBD1 matches 7 bases. This CDR3 comprises 16 residues. The J segment lost 2 bases and the V segment lost 1 base, leaving 8 bases of the junction unmatched. Germline CDR1 reads SGHRS; CDR2 reads YFSETQ. DNA for the CDR3: TGCGCCAGCAGCTTGAATACAGGGGTTATCAACACTGAAGCTTTCTTT. Translating gives CASSLNTGVINTEAFF.

The gene calls are TRBV30 and TRBJ2-3, with 11 bases identical to TRBD2. The V gene's germline CDR1 is GTSNPN and CDR2 SVGIG (reference sequence). The CDR3 has 15 amino acids. V was clipped by 2 bases and J by 4 bases; unmatched bases: 5. CDR3 loop: CAWSSLAGGSDTQYF. As DNA, the CDR3 is TGTGCCTGGAGTAGTCTAGCGGGAGGTTCAGATACGCAGTATTTT.

This chain links TRBV19 with TRBJ2-2; TRBD2 might be the D (6 bases). This CDR3 comprises 18 residues. The V and J ends lost 7 bases and 1 base respectively, with 22 bases between them. Germline values: CDR1 LNHDA, CDR2 SQIVND (reference sequence). As DNA, the CDR3 is TGTGCCAGTACCTCAAAGGGAGGCAGGGTAGGGAACACCGGGGAGCTGTTTTTT. It codes for CASTSKGGRVGNTGELFF.

The chain employs TRBV7-2 and TRBJ2-1; 9 bases align to TRBD2. Trimming removed 7 bases from V and 8 bases from J; junction bases left unmatched: 18. Germline V gene lookup returns CDR1 SGHTA and CDR2 FQGNSA. CDR3 length: 17 residues. In DNA form, the CDR3 reads TGTGCCAGCACCGCTAGAGGGGCGGCGGGAGGGTATTATGAGCAGTTCTTC. The encoded protein is CASTARGAAGGYYEQFF.

The chain has TRBV18 and TRBJ2-1, with D uncertain. This CDR3 comprises 13 residues. V lost 3 bases to trimming and J lost 4 bases, with 7 bases between them. Germline loops: CDR1 KGHSH, CDR2 LQKENI. The chain's CDR3 is CASSPTGYNEQFF. CDR3 DNA: TGTGCCAGCTCACCGACTGGTTACAATGAGCAGTTCTTC.

The J gene is TRBJ2-2, the V gene TRBV7-2; maybe TRBD2 (6 bases). Trimming took 5 bases from V and 5 from J, leaving 18 bases between them. The germline CDR1 and CDR2 sequences are SGHTA and FQGNSA. This CDR3 contains 16 residues. As DNA, the CDR3 is TGTGCCAGCAGCCATCCCTCGGGGGTACTAACCGGGGAGCTGTTTTTT. Its protein is CASSHPSGVLTGELFF.

V and J are TRBV28 and TRBJ1-2, with unresolved D. V gave up 2 bases and J gave up 4 bases, with 8 bases separating them. The CDR3 has 13 amino acids. Germline CDR1 is MDHEN and CDR2 is SYDVKM. The CDR3 DNA reads TGTGCCAGCAGTTTAGCAGGAGGCTATGGCTACACCTTC. This sequence encodes CASSLAGGYGYTF.

The rearrangement joins TRBV5-1 to TRBJ2-1, with TRBD2 identical over 9 bases. Germline V CDR1 and CDR2: SGHRS, YFSETQ. CDR3 length equals 14 residues. The junction had 2 bases not matched to a gene; V was cut back by 0 bases and J by 7 bases. Here the CDR3 reads CASSLGREGNEQFF. In nucleotides, the CDR3 is TGCGCCAGCAGCTTGGGGCGGGAGGGGAATGAGCAGTTCTTC.

V is TRBV7-2 and J is TRBJ1-1; 7 positions agree with TRBD1. CDR1 SGHTA and CDR2 FQGNSA come from the germline V gene. Trimming took 3 bases from V and 11 from J; bases not matched to a gene: 12. The CDR3 covers 14 residues. The CDR3, as DNA: TGTGCCAGCAGCTTTTCCCCTACAGGGGTTAATGCTTTCTTT. It translates to CASSFSPTGVNAFF. Looking up the rest from reference TRBV7-2 and TRBJ1-1 gives the full variable domain: GAGVSQSPSNKVTEKGKDVELRCDPISGHTALYWYRQSLGQGLEFLIYFQGNSAPDKSGLPSDRFSAERTGGSVSTLTIQRTQQEDSAVYLCASSFSPTGVNAFFGQGTRLTVV.

The V gene is TRBV6-1, the J gene TRBJ2-3; D is possibly TRBD2 (6 bases). Looked up from germline, CDR1 is MNHNS and CDR2 is SASEGT. V was cut by 1 base and J by 6 bases, with 23 bases left in between. This CDR3 has 18 amino acids. The CDR3 is CASSEVGSGGWSGDTQYF. The CDR3 bases are TGTGCCAGCAGTGAAGTGGGGAGCGGCGGTTGGAGCGGGGATACGCAGTATTTT.

This clone was detected a few times. The rearrangement joins TRBV27 to TRBJ1-5; D not certain. Germline V gene data show CDR1 as MNHEY and CDR2 as SMNVEV (reference sequence). V was clipped by 3 bases and J by 1 base, with 10 bases between them. There are 15 residues in the CDR3. CDR3 in DNA: TGTGCCAGCAGTTTCGGACTCAACAGCAATCAGCCCCAGCATTTT. Residues: CASSFGLNSNQPQHF.

The chain couples TRBV19 to TRBJ2-3; D remains unclear. CDR1 LNHDA and CDR2 SQIVND come from the germline V gene (reference sequence). Trimming left V 7 bases short and J 5 bases short, with 7 bases between. The CDR3 consists of 11 residues. The CDR3 coding sequence is TGTGCCAGTACTTCCAGAGATACGCAGTATTTT. This translates into CASTSRDTQYF. Full variable domain (remainder filled in from reference TRBV19 and TRBJ2-3): DGGITQSPKYLFRKEGQNVTLSCEQNLNHDAMYWYRQDPGQGLRLIYYSQIVNDFQKGDIAEGYSVSREKKESFPLTVTSAQKNPTAFYLCASTSRDTQYFGPGTRLTVL.

This chain joins TRBV30 and TRBJ1-2; no clear D. The CDR3 totals 12 residues. V shed 4 bases and J shed 2 bases, with 8 bases lying between them. Germline CDR1 reads GTSNPN; CDR2 reads SVGIG (reference sequence). CDR3 in amino acids: CAWKDFNYGYTF. The CDR3 nucleotides read TGTGCCTGGAAGGACTTCAACTATGGCTACACCTTC.